The T cell receptor beta chain described here comes from a study of neurological immune-mediated disorders. Notes on the study in general: With the multiple sclerosis repertoire cluster, neither clinical nor MRI features showed any association.

Trimming took 8 bases from V and 2 from J, leaving 17 bases between them. Looked up from germline, CDR1 is DFQATT and CDR2 is SNEGSKA (reference sequence). The CDR3 length is 14 residues. A single record per CDR3 protein comes from TCRdb applying MiXCR to the 5' RACE reads. The table records about 29,000 distinct CDR3 sequences, 3% to 3.5% of them present only once. This clonotype was recorded at least ten times. What it binds is not known. V and J are TRBV20-1 and TRBJ2-3; D perhaps matches TRBD2 (6 bases). This sequence originates from a woman aged 25 to 39 with multiple sclerosis. Sequencing was carried out using PBMCs. The CDR3 sequence is CSLLGSGNTDTQYF. CDR3 DNA: TGCAGTCTACTGGGTAGCGGAAACACAGATACGCAGTATTTT.